Listed below are T cell receptor beta chains from one sample, sequenced in a study of radiation and T cells in renal cell carcinoma. This table comes from immunoSEQ multiplex PCR, and its TCRdb copy is limited to in-frame clones, with some not included. The top ten clones hold around 2.5% of a sample with about 77,000 clones, 75% to 90% of them seen once. Sequencing was performed on blood, taken from a patient whose treatment included radiotherapy and nephrectomy. The receptor source for this set is a woman aged 55-69 years with renal cell carcinoma. Each CDR3 is given with its conserved first and last residue. Each record gives: V gene, D gene, J gene, clone size, CDR3 DNA, CDR3 protein. A D gene is named only where the DNA matches it firmly. Only some rows state a clone size, as once, few, many or a class for expanded clones.

TRBV11-2,.,TRBJ2-1,.,TGTGCCAGCAGCTTAGTTCTCAGGGGCCATGAGCAGTTCTTC,CASSLVLRGHEQFF
TRBV5-4,TRBD1,TRBJ1-2,.,TGTGCCAGCAGCCCGGGACAGGCCCCTAACTATGGCTACACCTTC,CASSPGQAPNYGYTF
TRBV15,TRBD1,TRBJ1-3,.,TGTGCCACCAGCAGGACAGGGGATTCTGGAAACACCATATATTTT,CATSRTGDSGNTIYF
TRBV5-1,TRBD1,TRBJ2-7,.,TGCGCCAGCAGCACCGACAGGGGGGGCTACGAGCAGTACTTC,CASSTDRGGYEQYF
TRBV5-1,TRBD2,TRBJ2-2,.,TGCGCCAGCAGCGCCCAACTAGCGGGGGGGCCGTGGACCGGGGAGCTGTTTTTT,CASSAQLAGGPWTGELFF
TRBV2,.,TRBJ1-1,.,TGTGCCAGCAGTGCTCAGGGAGGGGACACTGAAGCTTTCTTT,CASSAQGGDTEAFF
TRBV28,.,TRBJ2-7,.,TGTGCCAGCAGCCCGAATGATAATTACGAGCAGTACTTC,CASSPNDNYEQYF
TRBV11-2,.,TRBJ1-1,few,TGTGCCAGCAAAGGGAACACTGAAGCTTTCTTT,CASKGNTEAFF
TRBV10-3,.,TRBJ2-3,.,TGTGCCACGAATGAAGGCACAGATACGCAGTATTTT,CATNEGTDTQYF
TRBV5-4,TRBD2,TRBJ2-1,.,TGTGCCAGCAGCTCTGGTAGCGGATTAGCGGGGGGGACCAATGAGCAGTTCTTC,CASSSGSGLAGGTNEQFF
TRBV6-1,.,TRBJ1-4,.,TGTGCCAGCAGTGAATTTAAGGGAGCCACTAATGAAAAACTGTTTTTT,CASSEFKGATNEKLFF
TRBV27,.,TRBJ1-4,.,TGTGCCAGCAGTTTCCTGAGGGGTGGTGAAAAACTGTTTTTT,CASSFLRGGEKLFF
TRBV19,TRBD1,TRBJ1-5,once,TGTGCCAGTAGTAAACAGGGGTTTAGCAATCAGCCCCAGCATTTT,CASSKQGFSNQPQHF
TRBV2,.,TRBJ1-1,.,TGTGCCAGCAGTATGGGGCAGCGGGGAGAAGCTTTCTTT,CASSMGQRGEAFF
TRBV5-8,.,TRBJ1-1,.,TGTGCCATCGTGGGCCCAGAAGCTTTCTTT,CAIVGPEAFF
TRBV27,TRBD1,TRBJ1-2,.,TGTGCCAGCGGAATCGACAGGGGGGGTGGCTACACCTTC,CASGIDRGGGYTF
TRBV5-1,TRBD1,TRBJ1-6,.,TGCGCCAGCAGCTTCGGTAGCGCGTACAGGGGTGTTAATTCACCCCTCCACTTT,CASSFGSAYRGVNSPLHF
TRBV19,TRBD2,TRBJ2-1,.,TGTGCCAGTAGTATGTATACACTAGCGGGGGGTTACAATGAGCAGTTCTTC,CASSMYTLAGGYNEQFF
TRBV27,.,TRBJ1-2,.,TGTGCCAGCAGTTTATCAGGGGGGGGTGTAGGCTACACCTTC,CASSLSGGGVGYTF
TRBV30,TRBD2,TRBJ2-7,.,TGTGCCTGGAGTGTAGCGGGAGGCCACGAGCAGTACTTC,CAWSVAGGHEQYF
TRBV6-1,.,TRBJ1-5,.,TGTGCCAGCAGTGCTCCCTCGGGGGCAGGAGCTAGCAATCAGCCCCAGCATTTT,CASSAPSGAGASNQPQHF
TRBV19,.,TRBJ1-3,few,TGTGCCAGTAGTATACGGCGGGAACCGAGCTCTGGAAACACCATATATTTT,CASSIRREPSSGNTIYF
TRBV6-1,TRBD1,TRBJ2-2,.,TGTGCCAGCAAGGGACAGGGCATTCACACCGGGGAGCTGTTTTTT,CASKGQGIHTGELFF
TRBV5-1,TRBD1,TRBJ1-1,.,TGCGCCAGCAGCTTGGAACCCGGGACAGAGATTGAAGCTTTCTTT,CASSLEPGTEIEAFF
TRBV7-2,.,TRBJ1-6,.,TGTGCCAGCAGCTTAGCTCCGGGACAAGGTTCACCCCTCCACTTT,CASSLAPGQGSPLHF
TRBV2,.,TRBJ1-2,.,TGTGCCAACATAGCCCTGGCGGGGGCGGATGGCTACACCTTC,CANIALAGADGYTF
TRBV27,.,TRBJ1-2,.,TGTGCCAGCAGTTCACAGGCGCTACCAAACTATGGCTACACCTTC,CASSSQALPNYGYTF
TRBV6-1,TRBD2,TRBJ2-2,.,TGTGCCACGGGCGGGAGGGCCGACACCGGGGAGCTGTTTTTT,CATGGRADTGELFF
TRBV9,.,TRBJ2-7,.,TGTGCCAGCAGCGTAGCCGACGCCGCCTACGAGCAGTACTTC,CASSVADAAYEQYF
TRBV19,.,TRBJ1-2,.,TGTGCCAGTAGTATAAAGACAGCTCGCTATGGCTACACCTTC,CASSIKTARYGYTF
TRBV11-2,TRBD1,TRBJ2-2,.,TGTGCCAGCAGCTTCCAGGGGGCCAGGGGCGGGGAGCTGTTTTTT,CASSFQGARGGELFF
TRBV4-1,TRBD1,TRBJ2-7,few,TGCGCCAGCAGCCAAGGGACAGGGACCTACGAGCAGTACTTC,CASSQGTGTYEQYF